The clone carrying this T cell receptor beta chain was counted a single time. Antigen specificity is unknown. Other DNA variants within this sample encode the same CDR3. The data derive from a study of T cell responses to AZD1222 COVID-19 vaccine. Sequenced by immunoSEQ multiplex PCR; TCRdb stores in-frame clones only, minus some. In the table there are approximately 100,000 clones, around 90% of which are singletons. Overall study results and limits: Spike-wide vaccine-associated CD4 TCRs dominated at 160-218 and 743-854.

Trimming cost V 4 bases and J 2 bases, with 10 bases left between them. Germline values: CDR1 SGHRS, CDR2 YFSETQ. The CDR3 covers 14 residues. The chain uses TRBV5-1 and TRBJ1-5; possibly TRBD1 for D (5 bases). This receptor was taken from an adult who received the AZD1222 COVID-19 vaccine. The specimen was peripheral blood, collected 28 days after the second AZD1222 dose. The CDR3: CASSIGGGNQPQHF. The CDR3 coding sequence is TGCGCCAGCAGCATAGGAGGGGGCAATCAGCCCCAGCATTTT.